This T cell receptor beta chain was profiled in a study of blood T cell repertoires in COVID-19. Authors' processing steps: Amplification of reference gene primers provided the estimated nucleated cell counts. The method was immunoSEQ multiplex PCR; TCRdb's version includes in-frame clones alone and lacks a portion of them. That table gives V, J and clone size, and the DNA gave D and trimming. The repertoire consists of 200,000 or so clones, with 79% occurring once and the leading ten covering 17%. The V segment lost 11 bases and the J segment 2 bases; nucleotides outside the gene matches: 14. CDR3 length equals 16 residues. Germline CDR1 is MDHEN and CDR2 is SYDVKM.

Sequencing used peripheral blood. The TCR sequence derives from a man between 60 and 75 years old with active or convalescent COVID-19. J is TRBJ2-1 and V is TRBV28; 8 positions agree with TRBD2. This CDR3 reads CASTSGGSGAYNEQFF. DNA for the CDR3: TGTGCCTCCACCTCGGGCGGTAGCGGGGCCTACAATGAGCAGTTCTTC.